This T cell receptor beta chain came from a study of cytomegalovirus exposure and HLA in healthy donors. General observations from the study: Owing to their indistinguishability, certain V segments, notably TRBV6-2 and TRBV6-3, were excluded. The productive fraction for most TCR beta V segments was about 90% or about 30% in an earlier analysis. Analysis performed later showed TCR beta chains linked to HLA being more clonally expanded than equally common others.

Germline values: CDR1 GTSNPN, CDR2 SVGIG (reference sequence). Trimming took 3 bases from V and 0 from J; bases not matched to a gene: 11. CDR3 length: 17 residues. PCR amplification relied on 60 Vbeta primers (plus 13 Jbeta primers). Generated by immunoSEQ multiplex PCR, the TCRdb table keeps only in-frame clones and is missing some. The sample has roughly 200,000 clones; around 80% are singletons. There are a few counts of this clone. Antigen: not known. Sequencing used PBMCs. The gene calls are TRBV30 and TRBJ1-5, with TRBD1 matching over 7 bases. This clonotype was sampled from a woman aged 60-75 years in good health and CMV-seropositive. The CDR3 protein is CAWSLPPGQLSNQPQHF. The CDR3 region has the DNA TGTGCCTGGAGCCTCCCCCCGGGACAGCTTAGCAATCAGCCCCAGCATTTT.